This T cell receptor (beta chain) was obtained from a study of OX40 agonist ivuxolimab in advanced cancers. The protocol was immunoSEQ multiplex PCR, while the TCRdb copy is restricted to in-frame clones and leaves out a portion. The profile shows fewer than 110,000 clones, approximately 90% of them singletons. The CDR3 length is 14 residues. Deletions cut 10 bases from V and 5 bases from J, with 18 bases between. From germline, CDR1 is MDHEN and CDR2 SYDVKM. This clone appeared a single time. The material sequenced was CD4+ or CD8+ T cells sorted from blood, taken in a trial of the OX40 agonist ivuxolimab. The rearrangement joins TRBV28 to TRBJ1-5; D is undetermined. The sequence was collected from an adult with an advanced solid tumor such as melanoma, head and neck, liver or kidney cancer. The CDR3 sequence: CATQFWAGYQPQHF. DNA of the CDR3: TGTGCCACCCAGTTTTGGGCAGGCTATCAGCCCCAGCATTTT.